This entry features one T cell receptor beta chain sequence. Its antigen remains unidentified. Profiling relied on immunoSEQ multiplex PCR, and the TCRdb table lists in-frame clones only, not all of them. The repertoire holds 50,000 to 70,000 clones, with around 85% as singletons. This sample is part of a study of vaccination effects on CD4 cells after COVID-19. Study-level information: Antigen-specific CD4+ T cells expanded by the ViraFEST assay with viral peptide pools were then sequenced.

The length of the CDR3 is 16 residues. The V end lost 3 bases, the J end lost 9 bases, and 18 bases lay between the germline ends. Germline V gene lookup returns CDR1 KGHSH and CDR2 LQKENI. Culture lasted 10 days before CD4+ T cell isolation. Every participant took two doses of the BNT162b2 or mRNA-1273 vaccine. None of the vaccinated had previously contracted SARS-CoV-2, and their nucleocapsid antibodies tested negative. Study-level points and caveats: Just 1 of 255 vaccine-induced clones in healthy recipients was cross-reactive.

This chain links TRBV18 with TRBJ1-6; a weak D match, TRBD1 (6 bases). This sequence originates from a human donor who received a COVID-19 vaccine. The sequenced sample was CD4+ T cells from PBMCs cultured without peptide, obtained after COVID-19 vaccination. The CDR3 loop reads CASSPRLTGSGSPLHF. CDR3 bases: TGTGCCAGCTCACCTAGACTAACAGGGTCCGGTTCACCCCTCCACTTT.